These T cell receptor beta chains were read from a single sample in a study of blood T cells in healthy people across ages. TCRdb ran MiXCR on the 5' RACE reads and lists one entry per CDR3 protein. The table has 700,000 or so distinct CDR3 sequences, 22% seen once. Sequencing used blood. The receptors come from an older man in good health. The CDR3 runs from the conserved cysteine through the conserved F or W. For some rows the clone size is stated as once, few or many, or as a class when expanded; others skip it.

j_call: TRBJ2-7
clone_size: NA
v_call: TRBV7-2
cdr3_aa: CASSLGGPLSYEQYF

j_call: TRBJ2-3
clone_size: NA
v_call: TRBV6-2/TRBV6-3
cdr3_aa: CASSYPGMRTWADTQYF

j_call: TRBJ2-1
clone_size: NA
v_call: TRBV5-1
cdr3_aa: CASSNPAGGYNEQFF

j_call: NA
clone_size: few
v_call: TRBV20-1
cdr3_aa: CSARDFQGDYEQYF

j_call: TRBJ2-1
clone_size: NA
v_call: TRBV19
cdr3_aa: CASTPTLSSYNEQFF

j_call: TRBJ2-5
clone_size: NA
v_call: TRBV12-3/TRBV12-4
cdr3_aa: CATRNRGRPETQYF

j_call: TRBJ1-1
clone_size: NA
v_call: TRBV20-1
cdr3_aa: CSAPPGGITEAFF

j_call: NA
clone_size: few
v_call: TRBV11-2
cdr3_aa: CASSLRSSGVSYEQYF

j_call: TRBJ2-6
clone_size: NA
v_call: TRBV7-7
cdr3_aa: CASSLGAGGGQVLTF

j_call: TRBJ2-1
clone_size: NA
v_call: TRBV7-2
cdr3_aa: CASSLVGGDNEQFF

j_call: TRBJ2-5
clone_size: many
v_call: TRBV6-8
cdr3_aa: CASKLVETQYF

j_call: TRBJ1-2
clone_size: few
v_call: TRBV3-1
cdr3_aa: CASSQATGGAYGYTF

j_call: TRBJ2-3
clone_size: few
v_call: TRBV20-1
cdr3_aa: CSAPGQSDTQYF

j_call: TRBJ1-2
clone_size: NA
v_call: TRBV29-1
cdr3_aa: CSRPPSRGNYGYTF

j_call: TRBJ1-1
clone_size: many
v_call: TRBV12-3/TRBV12-4
cdr3_aa: CASSLGRQSGTEAFF

j_call: TRBJ1-2
clone_size: NA
v_call: TRBV20-1
cdr3_aa: CSALQGGGYTF

j_call: TRBJ2-1
clone_size: NA
v_call: TRBV7-7
cdr3_aa: CASSLDRGTTNEQFF

j_call: TRBJ2-5
clone_size: NA
v_call: TRBV24-1
cdr3_aa: CATSGAGSETQYF

j_call: TRBJ1-2
clone_size: few
v_call: TRBV5-1
cdr3_aa: CASSPLITGYTF

j_call: TRBJ1-2
clone_size: NA
v_call: TRBV24-1
cdr3_aa: CATSDPREVGGYTF

j_call: TRBJ1-1
clone_size: NA
v_call: TRBV5-1
cdr3_aa: CASSLELLGFTEAFF

j_call: TRBJ1-1
clone_size: few
v_call: TRBV29-1
cdr3_aa: CSARPDGGNTEAFF